This TCR beta chain derives from a study of blood T cell repertoires in COVID-19. Study in general: The cDNA or gDNA used as material had been derived from T cells, B-cell-depleted T cells, or PBMCs.

Source study methods: The assay estimated nucleated cells by amplifying reference gene primers. Sequenced by immunoSEQ multiplex PCR; TCRdb stores in-frame clones only, minus some. From that table come the V and J calls and clone size; the DNA was used to work out D and trimming. The table shows a few hundred thousand clones, with around 89% occurring only once. Sequenced input: peripheral blood. The TCR originated in a man in his sixties who had recovered from COVID-19.

The CDR3 protein is CASSYLGQGEVGYTF. The CDR3, as DNA: TGTGCCAGCAGTTACTTGGGACAGGGCGAGGTTGGCTACACCTTC. This chain links TRBV6-5 with TRBJ1-2, with 9 nucleotides matching TRBD1. The CDR3 sequence is 15 residues long. Trimming took 1 base from V and 7 from J; bases not matched to a gene: 7. CDR1 and CDR2 (germline): MNHEY, SVGAGI.